The 13 T cell receptor beta chains in this list originate from one sample, sequenced in a study of cytomegalovirus exposure and HLA in healthy donors. A multiplex PCR was run with 60 Vbeta primers and 13 Jbeta primers. Generated by immunoSEQ multiplex PCR, the TCRdb table keeps only in-frame clones and is missing some. This table has approximately 80,000 clones, 55% to 65% appearing once. The specimen was PBMCs. The receptors were sampled from a woman in her 40s in good health and CMV-seropositive.

The J gene is TRBJ2-7, the V gene TRBV27, with D possibly matching TRBD2 (6 bases). CDR1 is MNHEY and CDR2 is SMNVEV in the germline V gene (reference sequence). The CDR3 is 18 residues long. V shed 3 bases and J shed 0 bases, with 21 bases lying between them. CDR3 nucleotides: TGTGCCAGCAGTTTGATAGGGACTGGGGTTCCGGTCTCCTACGAGCAGTACTTC. Its translation: CASSLIGTGVPVSYEQYF.

The chain couples TRBV2 to TRBJ1-2, with D maybe TRBD1 (6 bases). Germline V CDR1 and CDR2: SNHLY, FYNNEI. The CDR3 has 12 amino acids. The V and J ends lost 7 bases and 4 bases respectively, with 10 bases between them. The CDR3 bases are TGTGCCAGCAATCAGGGGCTCTATGGCTACACCTTC. Its translation is CASNQGLYGYTF.

The chain employs TRBV5-1 and TRBJ2-1; TRBD2 agrees at 9 bases. Germline loops: CDR1 SGHRS, CDR2 YFSETQ. The CDR3 sequence is 16 residues long. V trimming: 3 bases; J trimming: 2 bases; junction bases outside the gene matches: 6. CDR3 sequence: CASSSGAGGPYNEQFF. The DNA of the CDR3 is TGCGCCAGCAGCTCTGGAGCGGGAGGACCCTACAATGAGCAGTTCTTC.

The table lists this clone with a few counts. The genes are TRBV19 and TRBJ2-3; 7 nucleotides line up with TRBD2. Trimming cost V 8 bases and J 4 bases; bases outside gene matches: 15. The CDR3 consists of 16 residues. The germline V gene encodes CDR1 LNHDA and CDR2 SQIVND (reference sequence). The CDR3 DNA reads as TGTGCCAGTCTGATGGGCGGCGGGAGAACGGCAGATACGCAGTATTTT. Translating gives CASLMGGGRTADTQYF.

The rearrangement joins TRBV4-3 to TRBJ2-7; 8 nucleotides agree with TRBD2. In germline, CDR1 is LGHNA, CDR2 YSLEER. The CDR3 has 16 residues. Germline trimming cut 3 bases from V and 3 bases from J; bases unmatched to any gene: 10. This chain's CDR3 is CASSHGISGTGYEQYF. CDR3 sequence (DNA): TGCGCCAGCAGCCATGGGATTAGCGGGACGGGCTACGAGCAGTACTTC.

The rearrangement uses TRBV2 and TRBJ2-1, with D perhaps TRBD1 (6 bases). Per the germline V gene, CDR1 is SNHLY and CDR2 is FYNNEI. The CDR3 contains 16 residues. V lost 1 base, J lost 0 bases, and 10 bases lay in between. CDR3 region: CASSEVGGNSYNEQFF. For the CDR3, the DNA is TGTGCCAGCAGTGAAGTAGGGGGAAACTCCTACAATGAGCAGTTCTTC.

The V and J genes are TRBV7-2 and TRBJ2-5, with 7 positions matching TRBD2. Trimming at V came to 1 base and at J to 10 bases, leaving 3 bases not matched to a gene. Germline-derived CDR1 and CDR2 are SGHTA and FQGNSA. The CDR3 is 12 residues long. CDR3 residues: CASSLVLADQYF. The CDR3, as DNA: TGTGCCAGCAGCTTAGTCCTAGCGGACCAGTACTTC.

This clone was seen once. The V call is TRBV19, the J call TRBJ1-1; TRBD1 agrees at 7 bases. Germline assignment: CDR1 LNHDA and CDR2 SQIVND (reference sequence). V was pared by 5 bases and J by 0 bases, with 9 bases of the junction left unmatched. This CDR3 contains 16 residues. DNA for the CDR3: TGTGCCAGTAGTGACAACAGGGGCGAGTTGAACACTGAAGCTTTCTTT. The encoded protein is CASSDNRGELNTEAFF. The full variable domain, completed using reference TRBV19 and TRBJ1-1, is DGGITQSPKYLFRKEGQNVTLSCEQNLNHDAMYWYRQDPGQGLRLIYYSQIVNDFQKGDIAEGYSVSREKKESFPLTVTSAQKNPTAFYLCASSDNRGELNTEAFFGQGTRLTVV.

This clone came up a few times. The chain employs TRBV4-1 and TRBJ1-3; 7 bases align to TRBD1. CDR1 is MGHRA and CDR2 is YSYEKL in the germline V gene. The V and J ends lost 0 bases and 4 bases, in that order; junction bases with no gene match: 6. CDR3 length equals 16 residues. CDR3 in amino acids: CASSQDRDRAGNTIYF. The CDR3 DNA reads as TGCGCCAGCAGCCAAGATCGAGACAGGGCCGGAAACACCATATATTTT.

The V gene is TRBV14, the J gene TRBJ2-1; 15 positions agree with TRBD2. The CDR3 consists of 14 residues. Unmatched junction bases numbered 4, after V lost 2 bases and J lost 14 bases. Germline-derived CDR1 and CDR2 are SGHDN and FVKESK. The DNA for the CDR3 is TGTGCCAGCAGCCAACAGGGACTAGCGGGAGGCAAGTTCTTC. Translated, it gives CASSQQGLAGGKFF.

The rearrangement uses TRBV6-5 and TRBJ1-2; D unresolved. Germline lookup yields CDR1 MNHEY and CDR2 SVGAGI. This CDR3 comprises 14 residues. The V end was cut by 6 bases, the J end by 0 bases, with 11 bases between. The CDR3 loop is CASSPLAANYGYTF. DNA of the CDR3: TGTGCCAGCAGCCCCCTTGCGGCTAACTATGGCTACACCTTC.

This clone has more than one count but fewer than ten. CDR3 nucleotide sequence: TGTGCCAGCAGTGAAGATCGGCTAGCGGGAAGGAATGAGCAGTTCTTC. Residues: CASSEDRLAGRNEQFF. J is TRBJ2-1 and V is TRBV25-1, with TRBD2 matching 9 bases. Germline lookup yields CDR1 MGHDK and CDR2 SYGVNS. This CDR3 is 16 amino acids long. V lost 2 bases to trimming and J lost 7 bases; unmatched junction nucleotides: 9.

The rearrangement links TRBV7-7 to TRBJ2-3, with 7 bases that match TRBD1. Germline-derived CDR1 and CDR2 are SSHAT and FNYEAQ (reference sequence). This CDR3 comprises 15 residues. Trimming cost V 5 bases and J 0 bases; bases outside gene matches: 5. The CDR3 loop reads CASSVGTASTDTQYF. CDR3 bases: TGTGCCAGCAGCGTGGGGACAGCTAGCACAGATACGCAGTATTTT.